The 25 T cell receptor beta chains below all came from one sample that was sequenced in a study of spatial heterogeneity in lung cancer. TCRdb fed the 5' RACE reads into MiXCR, producing one record per CDR3 protein. The sample yields around 14,000 distinct CDR3 sequences, just over 3.5% seen once. This sample's time point: sample taken at primary tumor resection. The sequences come from normal lung tissue next to the tumor, collected at surgery. These receptors were collected from a male donor with early-stage non-small cell lung cancer.

In its sample, this clonotype was seen many times. Because the library targeted alpha chains, this beta chain is an off-target read whose size means little. The V call is TRBV7-2, the J call TRBJ2-1, with TRBD2 identical over 7 bases. J lost 6 bases, V lost 6 bases, and 11 bases had no gene match. This CDR3 contains 15 residues. Germline V gene lookup returns CDR1 SGHTA and CDR2 FQGNSA. The CDR3 is CASSHGRETVNEQFF. In DNA, the CDR3 is TGTGCCAGCAGTCATGGGAGGGAAACTGTCAATGAGCAGTTCTTC.

This clonotype was seen repeatedly, ten times or more. The library was prepared for alpha chains; this beta chain is a stray read, so its frequency means little. The V gene is TRBV12-3 or TRBV12-4, the J gene TRBJ1-1; unclear D gene. The CDR3 is 17 residues long. Trimming removed 0 bases from V and 4 bases from J, with 18 bases in between. CDR3 nucleotide sequence: TGTGCCAGCAGTTTAGCAGGTGCAGGCCCTCGGAGCACTGAAGCTTTCTTT. Encoded protein: CASSLAGAGPRSTEAFF.

This clonotype ranks as medium-sized (0.01 to 0.1%). This beta chain is an off-target read within a library intended for alpha chains, so its frequency means little. The chain couples TRBV20-1 to TRBJ2-1, with 10 bases identical to TRBD2. The CDR3 runs 14 residues. Trimming removed 2 bases from V and 10 bases from J; junction bases left unmatched: 8. The germline V gene encodes CDR1 DFQATT and CDR2 SNEGSKA (reference sequence). As DNA, the CDR3 is TGCAGTGCTAGAACTCTAGCGGGAGATAGGGAGCAGTTCTTC. This encodes CSARTLAGDREQFF.

Ten or more counts support this clonotype. Little can be read into the size of this beta chain, an off-target read in a library designed for alpha chains. This chain uses TRBV20-1 with TRBJ2-5; a possible D gene is TRBD2 (5 bases). CDR3 size: 15 residues. The germline V gene has CDR1 DFQATT and CDR2 SNEGSKA (reference sequence). This CDR3 is CSPRAGVMNKETQYF. The CDR3 DNA sequence: TGCAGCCCACGCGCCGGGGTTATGAATAAAGAGACCCAGTACTTC.

In its sample, this clonotype was seen many times. Being off target in a library aimed at alpha chains, this beta chain has a size of little meaning. The chain joins TRBV7-9 to TRBJ2-7; TRBD1 aligns across 7 bases. Germline lookup yields CDR1 SEHNR and CDR2 FQNEAQ (reference sequence). The junction had 12 bases not matched to a gene; V was cut back by 5 bases and J by 5 bases. The CDR3 has 15 amino acids. The CDR3 region has the DNA TGTGCCAGCAGCAGGACCGGGACAGACCTCCACGAGCAGTACTTC. It is translated as CASSRTGTDLHEQYF.

This clonotype has at least ten counts. A library prepared for alpha chains yielded this beta chain as an off-target read; its size is of little meaning. V is TRBV6-2 or TRBV6-3 and J is TRBJ2-3; 11 nucleotides line up with TRBD2. CDR1 is MNHEY, CDR2 SVGEGT, per germline. The CDR3 extends over 16 amino acids. The trim removed 5 bases at V and 1 base at J, leaving 5 bases unmatched. The CDR3 DNA reads as TGTGCCAGCAGTCGACCGGGACTAGCGGGCACAGATACGCAGTATTTT. This sequence encodes CASSRPGLAGTDTQYF.

This clonotype was observed at least ten times. The library was prepared for alpha chains; this beta chain is a stray read, so its frequency means little. The chain carries TRBV6-2 or TRBV6-3 and TRBJ2-2; D unresolved. In germline, CDR1 is MNHEY, CDR2 SVGEGT. V lost 2 bases and J 10 bases, leaving 8 bases between the germline ends. There are 12 residues in the CDR3. The DNA of the CDR3 is TGTGCCAGCAGTTACGGTCCCTCGGAGCTGTTTTTT. Amino acid sequence: CASSYGPSELFF.

The table lists this clonotype with many counts. This beta chain is an off-target read within a library intended for alpha chains, so its frequency means little. The genes are TRBV2 and TRBJ1-2, with 9 bases fitting TRBD1. Germline V lookup: CDR1 SNHLY, CDR2 FYNNEI. J lost 5 bases, V lost 6 bases, and 7 bases had no gene match. The length of the CDR3 is 14 residues. The CDR3 loop reads CASSKEQGAYGYTF. DNA of the CDR3: TGTGCCAGCAGCAAAGAACAGGGGGCATATGGCTACACCTTC.

This clonotype was observed many times. This beta chain lies outside the target of a library built for alpha chains; its clone size means little. The rearrangement uses TRBV20-1 and TRBJ1-1; unclear D gene. Germline V gene lookup returns CDR1 DFQATT and CDR2 SNEGSKA (reference sequence). The germline V and J ends were trimmed by 0 bases and 1 base, with 6 bases remaining between them. This CDR3 comprises 13 residues. The CDR3 spells CSAREIRNTEAFF. The CDR3 nucleotides read TGCAGTGCTAGAGAGATCAGGAACACTGAAGCTTTCTTT.

This clonotype is large (0.1 to 1%) by share. As an off-target read in a library built for alpha chains, this beta chain has a frequency of little significance. V usage is TRBV29-1 and J usage is TRBJ2-2; the D gene is possibly TRBD1 (6 bases). The CDR3 runs 15 residues. Germline values: CDR1 SQVTM, CDR2 ANQGSEA. Trimming pared 6 bases from V and 1 base from J, leaving 15 bases between. The CDR3 region has the DNA TGCAGCGTGGACACAGGGTTGGAGAACACCGGGGAGCTGTTTTTT. It yields the protein CSVDTGLENTGELFF.

This clonotype was picked up many times. This beta chain is a stray sequence in a library constructed for alpha chains; its clone size is not meaningful. V is TRBV10-1 and J is TRBJ2-7; TRBD2 agrees at 13 bases. The CDR3 contains 12 residues. CDR1 and CDR2 (germline): WNHNN, SYGVQD (reference sequence). After removal of 5 bases from V and 10 bases from J, the junction contained 2 bases not matched to a gene. CDR3 sequence (DNA): TGCGCCAGCAGTCGGACTAGCGGGAGACAGTACTTC. This encodes CASSRTSGRQYF.

In its sample, this clonotype was seen many times. Found in a library prepared for alpha chains, this beta chain is an off-target read, and its abundance has little meaning. The chain combines TRBV12-3 or TRBV12-4 with TRBJ1-1; the D is unclear. The germline V and J ends were trimmed by 7 bases and 3 bases, with 15 bases remaining between them. CDR3 length: 14 residues. CDR3 sequence (DNA): TGTGCCAGCACCTTCGGCGGGAGGTACACTGAAGCTTTCTTT. It specifies CASTFGGRYTEAFF.

The table lists this clonotype with many counts. This beta chain is a stray sequence in a library constructed for alpha chains; its clone size is not meaningful. This chain connects TRBV28 to TRBJ1-2; the match to TRBD1 covers 7 bases. The junction had 14 bases not matched to a gene; V was cut back by 6 bases and J by 4 bases. The CDR3 loop spans 16 amino acids. Germline assignment: CDR1 MDHEN and CDR2 SYDVKM. The CDR3 spells CASSYLTGEPLYGYTF. The DNA for the CDR3 is TGTGCCAGCAGCTACCTAACAGGGGAGCCTCTCTATGGCTACACCTTC.

This clonotype was seen repeatedly, ten times or more. This beta chain represents an off-target read in a library built for alpha chains; its size is of limited meaning. The gene calls are TRBV13 and TRBJ2-3; 13 bases are a match to TRBD2. With 1 base clipped from V and 0 bases from J, the junction kept 4 bases outside the gene matches. Germline lookup yields CDR1 PRHDT and CDR2 FYEKMQ (reference sequence). The length of the CDR3 is 18 residues. This chain's CDR3 is CASSLVGLAGISTDTQYF. In nucleotides, the CDR3 is TGTGCCAGCAGCTTAGTGGGACTAGCGGGAATCAGCACAGATACGCAGTATTTT.

In its sample, this clonotype was seen many times. With the library built for alpha chains, this beta chain is off target and its frequency is not meaningful. The chain couples TRBV7-8 to TRBJ1-6; D is uncertain. V lost 1 base, J lost 6 bases, and 7 bases lay in between. This CDR3 spans 14 amino acids. Germline CDR1 and CDR2: SGHVS and FQNEAQ. The CDR3 nucleotides read TGTGCCAGCAGCTTAGTTGACTCTAATTCACCCCTCCACTTT. It yields the protein CASSLVDSNSPLHF.

A remark on this clonotype: This beta chain appears as a stray read in a library generated for alpha chains; its size is not informative. The chain combines TRBV11-2 with TRBJ2-1; D is uncertain. Looked up from germline, CDR1 is SGHAT and CDR2 is FQNNGV. The CDR3 extends over 16 amino acids. V was trimmed by 5 bases and J by 8 bases, leaving 22 bases between them. The CDR3 region is CASSTPSFPIRDEQFF. The CDR3 nucleotides read TGTGCCAGCAGCACGCCTAGTTTCCCCATTCGGGATGAGCAGTTCTTC. The entire variable domain, with the rest obtained from reference TRBV11-2 and TRBJ2-1, is as follows: EAGVAQSPRYKIIEKRQSVAFWCNPISGHATLYWYQQILGQGPKLLIQFQNNGVVDDSQLPKDRFSAERLKGVDSTLKIQPAKLEDSAVYLCASSTPSFPIRDEQFFGPGTRLTVL.

This clonotype was observed at least ten times. This beta chain was picked up by a library intended for alpha chains and is off target, so its count carries little meaning. V is TRBV24-1 and J is TRBJ1-5; TRBD1 matches at 7 bases. Germline V gene data show CDR1 as KGHDR and CDR2 as SFDVKD. This CDR3 contains 16 residues. Unmatched junction bases numbered 11, after V lost 10 bases and J lost 0 bases. The CDR3 nucleotides are TGTGCCACTCAGGGGTCAGGGGGGGATAGCAATCAGCCCCAGCATTTT. Protein: CATQGSGGDSNQPQHF.

Ten or more counts support this clonotype. With the library built for alpha chains, this beta chain is off target and its frequency is not meaningful. The chain has TRBV6-5 and TRBJ2-1, with TRBD2 matching 10 bases. In germline, CDR1 is MNHEY, CDR2 SVGAGI. The CDR3 extends over 19 amino acids. J lost 7 bases, V lost 4 bases, and 19 bases had no gene match. CDR3 in DNA: TGTGCCAGCAGTTTCCCGACCCGTAGCGGGAGGCCCATCGGTAATGAGCAGTTCTTC. Translating it yields CASSFPTRSGRPIGNEQFF.

This clonotype came up many times. The library was prepared for alpha chains; this beta chain is a stray read, so its frequency means little. CDR3 in amino acids: CASSSRGRATDTQYF. DNA for the CDR3: TGTGCCAGCAGCTCGCGGGGAAGGGCCACAGATACGCAGTATTTT. The V call is TRBV11-2, the J call TRBJ2-3; the D gene is possibly TRBD2 (6 bases). This CDR3 contains 15 residues. From germline, CDR1 is SGHAT and CDR2 FQNNGV. Deletions cut 4 bases from V and 2 bases from J, with 13 bases between. The whole variable domain, remainder taken from reference TRBV11-2 and TRBJ2-3, is EAGVAQSPRYKIIEKRQSVAFWCNPISGHATLYWYQQILGQGPKLLIQFQNNGVVDDSQLPKDRFSAERLKGVDSTLKIQPAKLEDSAVYLCASSSRGRATDTQYFGPGTRLTVL.

This clonotype was seen repeatedly, ten times or more. Since the library was made to target alpha chains, this beta chain is a stray read and its abundance is not meaningful. V is TRBV12-3 or TRBV12-4 and J is TRBJ2-1; D is uncertain. The CDR3 runs 13 residues. With 7 bases removed from V and 8 bases from J, the gap between germline ends came to 15 bases. CDR3 bases: TGTGCCAGCAACATCGACCCCACCCATGAGCAGTTCTTC. Translated, it gives CASNIDPTHEQFF.

This clonotype was recorded at least ten times. The library was prepared for alpha chains; this beta chain is a stray read, so its frequency means little. The chain combines TRBV24-1 with TRBJ2-6; D gene uncertain. The CDR3 is 19 amino acids. Trimming left V 2 bases short and J 0 bases short, with 16 bases between. Germline V gene data show CDR1 as KGHDR and CDR2 as SFDVKD. CDR3 residues: CATSDSNSRMDSGANVLTF. Written as DNA, the CDR3 is TGTGCCACCAGTGATTCGAACAGTAGGATGGACTCTGGGGCCAACGTCCTGACTTTC.

This clonotype was found many times. Because this beta chain is a stray read in a library intended to capture alpha chains, its abundance should not be given much weight. The chain has TRBV28 and TRBJ2-2; TRBD1 aligns across 10 bases. Germline V lookup: CDR1 MDHEN, CDR2 SYDVKM. Trimming removed 6 bases from V and 8 bases from J; junction bases left unmatched: 12. This CDR3 comprises 16 residues. In nucleotides, the CDR3 is TGTGCCAGCAGGCCGCCCGGGACAGGGGAATGGGGGGAGCTGTTTTTT. It codes for CASRPPGTGEWGELFF.

This clonotype was counted ten times or more. Because the library targeted alpha chains, this beta chain is an off-target read whose size means little. The V gene is TRBV2, the J gene TRBJ2-7, with unresolved D. Trimming shortened V by 6 bases and J by 2 bases, and 11 bases separated the two germline ends. The CDR3 runs 13 residues. The germline CDR1 and CDR2 sequences are SNHLY and FYNNEI. The DNA for the CDR3 is TGTGCCAGCAGAACCGGGCAGACCTACGAGCAGTACTTC. Translated, it gives CASRTGQTYEQYF.

Ten or more counts support this clonotype. The library was prepared for alpha chains; this beta chain is a stray read, so its frequency means little. This CDR3 reads CASSVTGAGGNTIYF. For the CDR3, the DNA is TGTGCCAGCAGCGTTACAGGGGCCGGCGGAAACACCATATATTTT. The chain uses TRBV3-1 and TRBJ1-3, with 7 bases matching TRBD1. CDR3 length equals 15 residues. The J segment lost 4 bases and the V segment lost 5 bases, leaving 8 bases of the junction unmatched. Germline CDR1 LGHDT, CDR2 YNNKEL (reference sequence).

This clonotype is medium-sized. This beta chain lies outside the target of a library built for alpha chains; its clone size means little. This rearrangement joins TRBV3-1 to TRBJ1-1, with D unresolved. V was cut by 4 bases and J by 6 bases, with 12 bases left in between. From germline, CDR1 is LGHDT and CDR2 YNNKEL (reference sequence). CDR3 length: 13 residues. The CDR3: CASSPQRSAEAFF. CDR3 nucleotides: TGTGCCAGCAGCCCTCAACGGTCCGCTGAAGCTTTCTTT.